This entry lists 6 T cell receptor beta chains sequenced from one sample in a study of cytomegalovirus exposure and HLA in healthy donors. The PCR had 60 Vbeta and 13 Jbeta primers. Sequencing used immunoSEQ multiplex PCR; TCRdb keeps in-frame clones, though not all of them. In the table there are over 75,000 clones, 77% of which are singletons. The specimen sequenced was PBMCs. Receptors were obtained from a man over 45 in good health and CMV-seropositive.

The chain joins TRBV29-1 to TRBJ2-5; TRBD2 aligns across 7 bases. Germline values: CDR1 SQVTM, CDR2 ANQGSEA. The CDR3 contains 15 residues. Germline trimming cut 1 base from V and 3 bases from J; bases unmatched to any gene: 8. CDR3 protein: CSVEVGGGREETQYF. The CDR3, as DNA: TGCAGCGTTGAAGTAGGCGGGGGACGAGAAGAGACCCAGTACTTC.

A word on this clone: The germline gene is not matched at one end of the junction; a read error may be the cause. The V gene is TRBV6-4, the J gene TRBJ1-5; TRBD1 aligns across 7 bases. The CDR3 has 15 amino acids. Germline-derived CDR1 and CDR2 are MRHNA and SNTAGT. CDR3 nucleotide sequence: TGTGCCAGCAGATCTAACAGGGGTAGCGATCAGCCCCAGCATTTT. It translates to CASRSNRGSDQPQHF.

This chain links TRBV19 with TRBJ1-5; possibly TRBD1 for D (6 bases). V was clipped by 7 bases and J by 0 bases, with 19 bases between them. The CDR3 covers 17 residues. Looked up from germline, CDR1 is LNHDA and CDR2 is SQIVND (reference sequence). The CDR3, as DNA: TGTGCCAGTACCCGGACAGACTCCAAGTTTAGCAATCAGCCCCAGCATTTT. The encoded protein is CASTRTDSKFSNQPQHF. Variable domain in full (rest from reference TRBV19 and TRBJ1-5): DGGITQSPKYLFRKEGQNVTLSCEQNLNHDAMYWYRQDPGQGLRLIYYSQIVNDFQKGDIAEGYSVSREKKESFPLTVTSAQKNPTAFYLCASTRTDSKFSNQPQHFGDGTRLSIL.

A few counts support this clone. The genes are TRBV11-1 and TRBJ2-3, with 12 bases that match TRBD2. The CDR3 sequence is 14 residues long. V gave up 6 bases and J gave up 4 bases; unmatched junction bases: 2. Germline CDR1 is SGHAT and CDR2 is FQDESV (reference sequence). CDR3 DNA: TGTGCCAGCAGAGCTAGCGGGGGGGCAGATACGCAGTATTTT. This encodes CASRASGGADTQYF.

The chain combines TRBV27 with TRBJ1-1, with TRBD1 matching over 8 bases. J gave up 3 bases and V 5 bases, and 8 bases lay outside the gene matches. The CDR3 covers 15 residues. Germline-derived CDR1 and CDR2 are MNHEY and SMNVEV (reference sequence). The CDR3: CASSPTTGAHTEAFF. CDR3 DNA sequence: TGTGCCAGCAGTCCCACGACAGGGGCGCACACTGAAGCTTTCTTT.

This chain links TRBV5-6 with TRBJ1-2, with 9 bases that match TRBD1. There are 16 residues in the CDR3. The V gene's germline CDR1 is SGHDT and CDR2 YYEEEE. The ends lost 0 bases at V and 3 bases at J; junction bases unmatched: 6. CDR3 amino acids: CASSLGNRGLDYGYTF. CDR3 bases: TGTGCCAGCAGCTTGGGGAACAGGGGGCTGGACTATGGCTACACCTTC. Full variable domain (missing parts from reference TRBV5-6 and TRBJ1-2): DAGVTQSPTHLIKTRGQQVTLRCSPKSGHDTVSWYQQALGQGPQFIFQYYEEEERQRGNFPDRFSGHQFPNYSSELNVNALLLGDSALYLCASSLGNRGLDYGYTFGSGTRLTVV.